Listed below are T cell receptor beta chains from one sample, sequenced in a study of blood T cell repertoires in COVID-19. Method: immunoSEQ multiplex PCR; TCRdb's copy keeps in-frame clones and lacks some. The sample consists of around 80,000 clones, about 80% of them appearing once. The specimen sequenced was peripheral blood. The receptors originated from a man in his fifties with active or convalescent COVID-19. Both conserved end residues are part of each CDR3. Each record gives: CDR3 protein, CDR3 DNA, clone size, D gene, J gene, V gene. D genes are given only for firm matches. Size is stated for part of the rows, as once, few or many counts, or as a class when the clone is expanded.

CASSQDLNQPQHF	TGTGCCAGCAGCCAAGATCTGAATCAGCCCCAGCATTTT	-	-	TRBJ1-5	TRBV3-1/TRBV3-2
CASTGQVQNIQYF	TGTGCCAGCACTGGACAGGTCCAAAACATTCAGTACTTC	-	TRBD1	TRBJ2-4	TRBV2
CASSYATGISTGELFF	TGTGCCAGCAGTTACGCTACAGGGATCAGTACCGGGGAGCTGTTTTTT	-	-	TRBJ2-2	TRBV6-2/TRBV6-3
CASSPQSGVTGELFF	TGCGCCAGCAGCCCCCAGAGTGGAGTCACCGGGGAGCTGTTTTTT	-	-	TRBJ2-2	TRBV5-1
CASRSTGGKTQYF	TGTGCCAGCAGATCGACAGGGGGCAAGACCCAGTACTTC	-	TRBD1	TRBJ2-5	TRBV2
CAGAFGSNYGYTF	TGTGCCGGGGCCTTCGGATCCAACTATGGCTACACCTTC	-	-	TRBJ1-2	TRBV7-2
CASSRASQTYEQYF	TGTGCCAGCTCACGGGCCAGTCAAACCTACGAGCAGTACTTC	-	-	TRBJ2-7	TRBV18
CASSFRAGETQYF	TGTGCCAGCAGCTTTCGAGCGGGGGAAACGCAGTATTTT	-	TRBD2	TRBJ2-3	TRBV5-6
CASSPGTGLEAFF	TGTGCCAGCAGCCCCGGGACAGGATTAGAAGCTTTCTTT	-	TRBD1	TRBJ1-1	TRBV5-6
CASSHGSGANVLTF	TGTGCCAGCAGCCACGGGTCCGGGGCCAACGTCCTGACTTTC	-	-	TRBJ2-6	TRBV14
CATSSDRQGEQFF	TGTGCCACCAGCAGTGACCGACAGGGTGAGCAGTTCTTC	-	TRBD1	TRBJ2-1	TRBV15
CASSPRQGSLNEKLFF	TGTGCCAGCAGCCCCAGGCAGGGCTCCCTTAATGAAAAACTGTTTTTT	-	-	TRBJ1-4	TRBV27
CASSSSGGYGYTF	TGTGCCAGCAGCTCCAGCGGGGGATATGGCTACACCTTC	few	-	TRBJ1-2	TRBV5-4
CASSFPDRGGYTF	TGTGCCAGCAGTTTCCCTGACAGAGGAGGCTACACCTTC	-	-	TRBJ1-2	TRBV12-3/TRBV12-4
CASSQRLAGKETQYF	TGTGCCAGCAGCCAGAGACTAGCGGGGAAAGAGACCCAGTACTTC	-	TRBD2	TRBJ2-5	TRBV11-2
CASSRGGSGADTQYF	TGTGCCAGCAGTCGCGGGGGGTCCGGGGCAGATACGCAGTATTTT	-	TRBD2	TRBJ2-3	TRBV3-1/TRBV3-2
CASSLGHSTDTQYF	TGCGCCAGCAGCCTGGGACATAGCACAGATACGCAGTATTTT	-	-	TRBJ2-3	TRBV4-1
CASSPPLGRQGGRNTEAFF	TGTGCCAGCAGCCCACCATTAGGGAGACAGGGGGGGAGGAACACTGAAGCTTTCTTT	-	TRBD1	TRBJ1-1	TRBV5-4
CAIKRTSGNEMTDTQYF	TGTGCCATCAAACGGACTAGCGGGAATGAGATGACAGATACGCAGTATTTT	-	TRBD2	TRBJ2-3	TRBV10-3
CATRTDWGNQPQHF	TGTGCCACCAGGACAGATTGGGGCAATCAGCCCCAGCATTTT	-	-	TRBJ1-5	TRBV15
CASSRLAYNEQFF	TGTGCCAGCAGTCGGCTAGCCTACAATGAGCAGTTCTTC	many	-	TRBJ2-1	TRBV12-3/TRBV12-4
CASSQGGTRTDTQYF	TGTGCCAGCAGCCAGGGCGGGACTAGAACAGATACGCAGTATTTT	-	TRBD2	TRBJ2-3	TRBV3-1/TRBV3-2
CASSIGSTRGETQYF	TGTGCCAGCAGCATAGGGTCGACCCGGGGAGAGACCCAGTACTTC	-	-	TRBJ2-5	TRBV7-6
CAISESGVNEQYF	TGTGCCATCAGTGAGTCAGGGGTTAACGAGCAGTACTTC	-	-	TRBJ2-7	TRBV10-3
CASCGRGWGAGGEQYF	TGTGCCAGCTGTGGGAGGGGGTGGGGGGCGGGGGGCGAGCAGTACTTC	-	TRBD2	TRBJ2-7	TRBV27
CASSQTPSATNEKLFF	TGTGCCAGCAGCCAGACACCTTCGGCAACTAATGAAAAACTGTTTTTT	-	-	TRBJ1-4	TRBV3-1/TRBV3-2
CASSPGVPPYEQYF	TGCGCCAGCAGCCCAGGGGTTCCCCCCTACGAGCAGTACTTC	-	-	TRBJ2-7	TRBV5-1
CASSHTGNYGYTF	TGTGCCAGCAGTCATACAGGGAACTATGGCTACACCTTC	few	-	TRBJ1-2	TRBV5-4
CAFRDRGLAGELFF	TGTGCCTTCCGGGACAGGGGACTTGCCGGGGAGCTGTTTTTT	-	TRBD1	TRBJ2-2	TRBV30
CASSIPGGGYEQYF	TGTGCCAGCAGCATTCCGGGGGGCGGATACGAGCAGTACTTC	-	-	TRBJ2-7	TRBV7-9
CAWSVRFGTARTYTF	TGTGCCTGGAGTGTACGGTTCGGGACAGCGAGGACTTACACCTTC	-	TRBD1	TRBJ1-2	TRBV30
CASSQDRGPNNSPLHF	TGTGCCAGCAGCCAAGACAGGGGGCCCAATAATTCACCCCTCCACTTT	-	TRBD1	TRBJ1-6	TRBV14
CATSDSSRDRAKQFF	TGTGCCACCAGTGATTCGTCCCGGGACAGGGCCAAGCAGTTCTTC	-	TRBD1	TRBJ2-1	TRBV24-1